The 29 T cell receptor beta chains below were found in one sample sequenced in a study of OX40 agonist ivuxolimab in advanced cancers. Measured with immunoSEQ multiplex PCR; TCRdb has only the in-frame clones, and not every one. This table holds tens of thousands of clones, about 87% found once. Sequencing was performed on CD4+ or CD8+ T cells sorted from blood, taken in a trial of the OX40 agonist ivuxolimab. Every receptor here comes from an adult with an advanced solid tumor such as melanoma, head and neck, liver or kidney cancer.

The CDR3 reads CASSLVGYSGNTIYF. As DNA, the CDR3 is TGTGCCAGCAGTTTAGTCGGTTACTCTGGAAACACCATATATTTT. The chain couples TRBV28 to TRBJ1-3, with D hard to call. Trimming stripped 2 bases from V and 0 bases from J, with 8 bases between. Germline CDR1 is MDHEN and CDR2 is SYDVKM. The CDR3 has 15 amino acids.

This clone has just one count. The rearrangement uses TRBV29-1 and TRBJ2-7, with 8 bases matching TRBD2. This CDR3 spans 13 amino acids. CDR1 and CDR2 from the germline V gene are SQVTM and ANQGSEA. Trimming cost V 8 bases and J 4 bases; bases outside gene matches: 10. CDR3 in amino acids: CSISPGLGYEQYF. The CDR3, as DNA: TGCAGCATATCTCCGGGACTAGGGTACGAGCAGTACTTC.

The rearrangement uses TRBV7-2 and TRBJ2-7; 10 bases are a match to TRBD2. The ends lost 4 bases at V and 6 bases at J; junction bases unmatched: 6. Germline V gives CDR1 SGHTA, CDR2 FQGNSA. CDR3 length: 14 amino acids. CDR3 sequence reads: CASSSSGRGVEQYF. In DNA, the CDR3 is TGTGCCAGCAGCTCTAGCGGGAGAGGGGTCGAGCAGTACTTC.

The gene calls are TRBV30 and TRBJ1-3; D ambiguous. The CDR3 has 14 amino acids. The V gene's germline CDR1 is GTSNPN and CDR2 SVGIG (reference sequence). The V end lost 0 bases, the J end lost 2 bases, and 8 bases lay between the germline ends. For the CDR3, the DNA is TGTGCCTGGAGTGTCAGTAGTGCTGGAAACACCATATATTTT. This sequence encodes CAWSVSSAGNTIYF.

The V and J genes are TRBV6-5 and TRBJ2-2; TRBD1 might be the D (7 bases). The germline V and J ends were trimmed by 6 bases and 4 bases, with 9 bases remaining between them. CDR3 size: 13 residues. CDR1 and CDR2 from the germline V gene are MNHEY and SVGAGI. As DNA, the CDR3 is TGTGCCAGCAGGCAGGGGGGCACCGGGGAGCTGTTTTTT. Translation: CASRQGGTGELFF.

V is TRBV7-2 and J is TRBJ2-7; 11 nucleotides match TRBD2. Germline V CDR1 and CDR2: SGHTA, FQGNSA. Trimming at V came to 1 base and at J to 2 bases, leaving 13 bases not matched to a gene. The CDR3 is 19 residues long. The CDR3 is CASSLELGVAGGPPYEQYF. CDR3 nucleotide sequence: TGTGCCAGCAGCTTAGAACTAGGGGTAGCGGGAGGGCCTCCCTACGAGCAGTACTTC.

This chain uses TRBV5-1 with TRBJ1-3; D perhaps matches TRBD1 (5 bases). With 0 bases removed from V and 0 bases from J, the gap between germline ends came to 13 bases. The germline CDR1 and CDR2 sequences are SGHRS and YFSETQ. The CDR3 spans 17 residues. CDR3: CASSLEGTRSSGNTIYF. The CDR3, as DNA: TGCGCCAGCAGCTTGGAAGGGACGCGGAGCTCTGGAAACACCATATATTTT.

The CDR3 DNA follows: TGTGCCAGCAGCCCAGGACTAGCGGGAGGACTGGCCGGGGAGCTGTTTTTT. This codes for CASSPGLAGGLAGELFF. V is TRBV11-3 and J is TRBJ2-2; 14 nucleotides agree with TRBD2. This CDR3 region has 17 residues. The ends lost 5 bases at V and 6 bases at J; junction bases unmatched: 8. The germline gives CDR1 SGHNT, CDR2 YENEEA.

The V gene is TRBV6-1, the J gene TRBJ2-3, with 7 bases matching TRBD2. The V gene's germline CDR1 is MNHNS and CDR2 SASEGT. V lost 2 bases, J lost 6 bases, and 8 bases stayed unmatched. The CDR3 totals 15 residues. CDR3 sequence reads: CASSETSAVSDTQYF. DNA for the CDR3: TGTGCCAGCAGTGAAACTAGCGCCGTCTCGGATACGCAGTATTTT.

The chain carries TRBV18 and TRBJ1-2; no definite D call. There are 12 residues in the CDR3. Trimming took off 6 bases at V and 3 bases at J, with 8 bases between the two ends. Germline CDR1 KGHSH, CDR2 LQKENI. CDR3 DNA: TGTGCCAGCTCCCGGTCAGACTATGGCTACACCTTC. Encoded protein: CASSRSDYGYTF.

The gene calls are TRBV5-8 and TRBJ1-2, with D tentatively TRBD1 (6 bases). With 3 bases removed from V and 8 bases from J, the gap between germline ends came to 14 bases. This CDR3 is built from 13 residues. CDR1 and CDR2 from the germline V gene are SGHTS and YDEGEE. The chain's CDR3 is CASSSPQGRGYTF. DNA for the CDR3: TGTGCCAGCAGCTCCCCACAGGGTCGGGGCTACACCTTC.

This clone was observed once. The sample carries other DNA sequences with the same CDR3. This sequence joins TRBV5-4 and TRBJ2-5; TRBD2 is a possible D gene (5 bases). Trimming shortened V by 0 bases and J by 5 bases, and 11 bases separated the two germline ends. This CDR3 has 14 amino acids. Germline V gene lookup returns CDR1 SGHNT and CDR2 YYREEE (reference sequence). In DNA, the CDR3 is TGTGCCAGCAGCTTGGCGGGCACGGGGGAGACCCAGTACTTC. Translating gives CASSLAGTGETQYF.

The chain uses TRBV7-6 and TRBJ2-3; TRBD2 might be the D (7 bases). The CDR3 extends over 18 amino acids. Germline V gives CDR1 SGHVS, CDR2 FNYEAQ. With 1 base removed from V and 0 bases from J, the gap between germline ends came to 17 bases. The CDR3 DNA follows: TGTGCCAGCAGCTTAGGAGGGGGAGCGGGAATTAGCACAGATACGCAGTATTTT. Protein: CASSLGGGAGISTDTQYF.

This chain links TRBV29-1 with TRBJ1-3; D not resolved. CDR3 length: 14 residues. V gave up 1 base and J gave up 0 bases, with 7 bases separating them. CDR1 and CDR2 from the germline V gene are SQVTM and ANQGSEA. The CDR3 reads CSVEAPSSGNTIYF. The DNA of the CDR3 is TGCAGCGTTGAAGCTCCGTCCTCTGGAAACACCATATATTTT.

The table lists this clone with a few counts. The chain is built from TRBV6-6 and TRBJ2-3; TRBD2 is a possible D gene (6 bases). CDR3 size: 16 residues. Trimming cost V 2 bases and J 1 base, with 13 bases left between them. CDR1 is MNHNY, CDR2 SVGAGI, per germline (reference sequence). CDR3 protein: CASSYVAGRGTDTQYF. DNA of the CDR3: TGTGCCAGCAGTTACGTCGCGGGGAGAGGCACAGATACGCAGTATTTT.

Comment on this clone: This same CDR3 is encoded by further DNA sequences in the sample. The rearrangement uses TRBV28 and TRBJ1-5; 8 nucleotides match TRBD1. The CDR3 loop spans 13 amino acids. The V gene end was trimmed by 6 bases and the J gene end by 5 bases; junction bases not matched to a gene: 3. CDR1 is MDHEN and CDR2 is SYDVKM in the germline V gene. The CDR3 is CASRSGGYQPQHF. The CDR3 nucleotides read TGTGCCAGCAGATCAGGGGGCTATCAGCCCCAGCATTTT.

This chain joins TRBV6-4 and TRBJ2-1; 11 positions match TRBD2. V lost 4 bases and J lost 7; bases outside the gene matches: 3. Germline loops: CDR1 MRHNA, CDR2 SNTAGT. The CDR3 is 14 amino acids. The chain's CDR3 is CASSGLAGSNEQFF. In nucleotides, the CDR3 is TGTGCCAGCAGTGGACTAGCGGGGTCAAATGAGCAGTTCTTC.

V gene TRBV2 combines with J gene TRBJ2-2, with TRBD1 matching 7 bases. The V segment lost 7 bases and the J segment 6 bases; nucleotides outside the gene matches: 17. Germline loops: CDR1 SNHLY, CDR2 FYNNEI. The CDR3 extends over 17 amino acids. This CDR3 is CASTDPGTVARPGELFF. The CDR3 region has the DNA TGTGCCAGCACCGATCCCGGGACAGTGGCTCGGCCCGGGGAGCTGTTTTTT.

V and J are TRBV7-3 and TRBJ2-3, with 8 bases lining up with TRBD2. V was pared by 1 base and J by 2 bases, with 8 bases of the junction left unmatched. Germline lookup yields CDR1 SGHTA and CDR2 FQGTGA. The CDR3 consists of 17 residues. In DNA, the CDR3 is TGTGCCAGCAGCTTAAGTGCTAGCGGGCCCCTCACAGATACGCAGTATTTT. It yields the protein CASSLSASGPLTDTQYF.

This chain links TRBV19 with TRBJ2-2; D not certain. The length of the CDR3 is 15 residues. CDR1 LNHDA and CDR2 SQIVND come from the germline V gene (reference sequence). Trimming took off 3 bases at V and 1 base at J, with 9 bases between the two ends. Here the CDR3 DNA reads TGTGCCAGTAGTATCTTCTCGGGGAACACCGGGGAGCTGTTTTTT. This codes for CASSIFSGNTGELFF.

V gene TRBV27 combines with J gene TRBJ2-5; D is unclear. This CDR3 has 14 amino acids. Germline V gene lookup returns CDR1 MNHEY and CDR2 SMNVEV (reference sequence). Between the trimmed V and J ends, which lost 2 bases and 3 bases, there was a span of 10 bases. CDR3 loop: CASSLASNEETQYF. In DNA, the CDR3 is TGTGCCAGCAGTTTAGCGAGTAATGAAGAGACCCAGTACTTC.

This chain connects TRBV20-1 to TRBJ2-7, with TRBD1 as a possible D gene (5 bases). The V gene's germline CDR1 is DFQATT and CDR2 SNEGSKA (reference sequence). This CDR3 has 11 amino acids. V was clipped by 5 bases and J by 5 bases, with 10 bases between them. The CDR3 protein is CSAAGPHEQYF. Written as DNA, the CDR3 is TGCAGTGCTGCAGGGCCCCACGAGCAGTACTTC.

This clone occurred once. The V and J genes are TRBV7-2 and TRBJ2-6; D remains unclear. CDR1 and CDR2 from the germline V gene are SGHTA and FQGNSA. Trimming took off 2 bases at V and 1 base at J, with 12 bases between the two ends. The CDR3 covers 17 residues. For the CDR3, the DNA is TGTGCCAGCAGCTTATTCGGGCTCGGGTCTGGGGCCAACGTCCTGACTTTC. This codes for CASSLFGLGSGANVLTF. The entire variable domain, with the rest obtained from reference TRBV7-2 and TRBJ2-6, is as follows: GAGVSQSPSNKVTEKGKDVELRCDPISGHTALYWYRQSLGQGLEFLIYFQGNSAPDKSGLPSDRFSAERTGGSVSTLTIQRTQQEDSAVYLCASSLFGLGSGANVLTFGAGSRLTVL.

The chain combines TRBV9 with TRBJ1-6, with D tentatively TRBD1 (5 bases). There are 15 residues in the CDR3. The ends were cut back, 2 bases at V and 2 bases at J, with 8 bases in the middle. Germline lookup yields CDR1 SGDLS and CDR2 YYNGEE. The CDR3 is CASSVGTTYNSPLHF. The CDR3 DNA sequence: TGTGCCAGCAGCGTCGGGACGACCTATAATTCACCCCTCCACTTT.

The J gene is TRBJ2-4, the V gene TRBV6-1; 9 bases agree with TRBD2. J gave up 8 bases and V 2 bases, and 7 bases lay outside the gene matches. This CDR3 is 15 amino acids long. CDR1 and CDR2 (germline): MNHNS, SASEGT. CDR3 protein: CASSERGSGSYIQYF. The CDR3 nucleotides are TGTGCCAGCAGTGAAAGAGGTAGCGGGAGTTACATTCAGTACTTC.

The genes are TRBV5-6 and TRBJ2-5; 10 nucleotides align to TRBD2. The CDR3 covers 16 residues. Germline-derived CDR1 and CDR2 are SGHDT and YYEEEE. Trimming cost V 0 bases and J 5 bases; bases outside gene matches: 7. The CDR3 loop is CASSLELLAGDETQYF. DNA of the CDR3: TGTGCCAGCAGCTTGGAATTGCTAGCGGGAGACGAGACCCAGTACTTC.

The chain carries TRBV6-6 and TRBJ1-1; 7 bases are a match to TRBD1. Germline CDR1 is MNHNY and CDR2 is SVGAGI (reference sequence). The CDR3 has 12 residues. Trimming removed 7 bases from V and 7 bases from J; junction bases left unmatched: 6. The CDR3 reads CASIRTGDEAFF. The DNA of the CDR3 is TGTGCCAGCATCCGGACAGGAGATGAAGCTTTCTTT.

This chain connects TRBV28 to TRBJ2-5; D is possibly TRBD1 or TRBD2 (5 bases each). The CDR3 consists of 14 residues. Germline assignment: CDR1 MDHEN and CDR2 SYDVKM. Trimming took off 3 bases at V and 1 base at J, with 9 bases between the two ends. Written as DNA, the CDR3 is TGTGCCAGCAGTTTTGGGACGTTCCAAGAGACCCAGTACTTC. It encodes CASSFGTFQETQYF.

The count of this clone is one. The V call is TRBV5-4, the J call TRBJ2-1; 11 bases fit TRBD2. CDR3 length: 14 amino acids. Germline loops: CDR1 SGHNT, CDR2 YYREEE (reference sequence). The V segment lost 6 bases and the J segment 2 bases; nucleotides outside the gene matches: 1. The CDR3 sequence is CASKLAGAYNEQFF. CDR3 DNA: TGTGCCAGCAAACTAGCGGGAGCCTACAATGAGCAGTTCTTC.